The 22 T cell receptor beta chains below all came from one sample that was sequenced in a study of monozygotic twins with inflammatory bowel disease. One entry per CDR3 protein, without DNA, is what TCRdb gives after re-calling the 5' RACE reads. The sample shows around 380,000 distinct CDR3 sequences, and 2% to 3% sits with its ten largest clones. Sequencing was performed on blood. All receptors derive from a human donor with ulcerative colitis or Crohn's disease, or a healthy co-twin of an affected twin (not recorded which).

This chain joins TRBV3-1 and TRBJ1-3. Germline loops: CDR1 LGHDT, CDR2 YNNKEL (reference sequence). This CDR3 has 13 residues. CDR3 sequence: CASRRSSGNTIYF.

V is TRBV4-3 and J is TRBJ1-5. The CDR3 has 13 residues. Per the germline V gene, CDR1 is LGHNA and CDR2 is YSLEER. CDR3 protein: CASSQDSRQPQHF.

CDR3 residues: CASSFWQGANEQYF. The genes are TRBV12-3 or TRBV12-4 and TRBJ2-7; TCRdb indicates TRBD1, and absent DNA this call remains unverified. The CDR3 runs to 14 residues.

The rearrangement uses TRBV9 and TRBJ1-2. Germline V gene sequence: CDR1 SGDLS, CDR2 YYNGEE. The length of the CDR3 is 14 residues. The CDR3 spells CASSETAEAYGYTF.

The V gene is TRBV7-2, the J gene TRBJ2-7. CDR3 size: 14 residues. Germline lookup yields CDR1 SGHTA and CDR2 FQGNSA. The CDR3 sequence: CASSLKVGIYEQYF.

The chain has TRBV20-1 and TRBJ2-3. The V gene's germline CDR1 is DFQATT and CDR2 SNEGSKA (reference sequence). The CDR3 totals 14 residues. CDR3 residues: CSASNSLSTDTQYF.

The chain joins TRBV29-1 to TRBJ1-2; the TRBD1 assignment by TCRdb is unverifiable without DNA. Germline CDR1 SQVTM, CDR2 ANQGSEA. The CDR3 spans 12 residues. The CDR3 loop is CSVGWAAWGYTF. Full variable domain (missing parts from reference TRBV29-1 and TRBJ1-2): SAVISQKPSRDICQRGTSLTIQCQVDSQVTMMFWYRQQPGQSLTLIATANQGSEATYESGFVIDKFPISRPNLTFSTLTVSNMSPEDSSIYLCSVGWAAWGYTFGSGTRLTVV.

The V and J genes are TRBV7-9 and TRBJ2-5. Germline CDR1 and CDR2: SEHNR and FQNEAQ (reference sequence). The CDR3 totals 14 residues. The CDR3 here is CASSLRQVGETQYF.

The genes are TRBV10-3 and TRBJ2-3; TCRdb gives TRBD2 as the D gene, but with no DNA this cannot be confirmed. Germline V gives CDR1 ENHRY, CDR2 SYGVKD. The CDR3 extends over 14 amino acids. The CDR3 region is CAISLSARTDTQYF.

The rearrangement uses TRBV7-9 and TRBJ1-1; as DNA is missing, the TRBD1 call by TCRdb cannot be tested. This CDR3 is 15 amino acids long. Germline V gene data show CDR1 as SEHNR and CDR2 as FQNEAQ (reference sequence). This chain's CDR3 is CASSRSLTGNTEAFF.

The genes are TRBV5-1 and TRBJ2-5. Germline V lookup: CDR1 SGHRS, CDR2 YFSETQ. The CDR3 covers 13 residues. The CDR3 is CASSWNSQETQYF. The full variable domain, completed using reference TRBV5-1 and TRBJ2-5, is KAGVTQTPRYLIKTRGQQVTLSCSPISGHRSVSWYQQTPGQGLQFLFEYFSETQRNKGNFPGRFSGRQFSNSRSEMNVSTLELGDSALYLCASSWNSQETQYFGPGTRLLVL.

This chain connects TRBV7-9 to TRBJ1-6. CDR3 length: 12 residues. Germline-derived CDR1 and CDR2 are SEHNR and FQNEAQ (reference sequence). The chain's CDR3 is CASSPQNSPLHF.

The gene calls are TRBV6-2 or TRBV6-3 and TRBJ1-5; with no DNA, the TCRdb D assignment of TRBD1 cannot be verified. The CDR3 runs to 14 residues. CDR1 and CDR2 from the germline V gene are MNHEY and SVGEGT. The CDR3: CASSPGYGATAQHF.

The V and J genes are TRBV4-3 and TRBJ2-3; absent DNA, TCRdb's TRBD2 call cannot be checked. CDR1 and CDR2 from the germline V gene are LGHNA and YSLEER. The CDR3 spans 16 residues. The CDR3 loop is CASSQDIAGGTDTQYF.

This chain connects TRBV10-3 to TRBJ2-2; TCRdb outputs TRBD1, but without DNA this stays unchecked. Germline V CDR1 and CDR2: ENHRY, SYGVKD. The CDR3 extends over 14 amino acids. Here the CDR3 reads CAISGQGHTGELFF.

V is TRBV3-1 and J is TRBJ1-2. Germline V gene data show CDR1 as LGHDT and CDR2 as YNNKEL (reference sequence). The CDR3 loop spans 12 amino acids. CDR3 sequence: CASSRWGYGYTF. Filled out from reference TRBV3-1 and TRBJ1-2, the complete variable domain reads DTAVSQTPKYLVTQMGNDKSIKCEQNLGHDTMYWYKQDSKKFLKIMFSYNNKELIINETVPNRFSPKSPDKAHLNLHINSLELGDSAVYFCASSRWGYGYTFGSGTRLTVV.

J is TRBJ1-3 and V is TRBV20-1; TCRdb outputs TRBD1, but without DNA this stays unchecked. Per the germline V gene, CDR1 is DFQATT and CDR2 is SNEGSKA (reference sequence). This CDR3 contains 14 residues. The CDR3 sequence: CSAPQRGAGNTIYF.

The chain is built from TRBV5-4 and TRBJ1-1; TCRdb's assignment of TRBD1 cannot be checked, as there is no DNA. The CDR3 totals 16 residues. From germline, CDR1 is SGHNT and CDR2 YYREEE (reference sequence). CDR3 residues: CASTLGGGGGSTEAFF.

J is TRBJ2-2 and V is TRBV5-1. Per germline, CDR1 SGHRS and CDR2 YFSETQ. The CDR3 is made up of 16 amino acids. The CDR3 loop reads CASSTTIPKNTGELFF. Supplemented by reference TRBV5-1 and TRBJ2-2, the full variable domain reads KAGVTQTPRYLIKTRGQQVTLSCSPISGHRSVSWYQQTPGQGLQFLFEYFSETQRNKGNFPGRFSGRQFSNSRSEMNVSTLELGDSALYLCASSTTIPKNTGELFFGEGSRLTVL.

This chain joins TRBV15 and TRBJ2-3; TCRdb's assignment of TRBD2 cannot be checked, as there is no DNA. From germline, CDR1 is LNHNV and CDR2 YYDKDF (reference sequence). This CDR3 has 16 amino acids. The CDR3 is CATSPRLAGAADTQYF.

CDR3: CASSPMQGGYTF. The chain joins TRBV7-9 to TRBJ1-2; checking the TCRdb D call of TRBD1 is not possible without DNA. The germline V gene encodes CDR1 SEHNR and CDR2 FQNEAQ (reference sequence). CDR3 size: 12 residues.

The chain links TRBV2 to TRBJ2-2. The CDR3 length is 15 residues. Looked up from germline, CDR1 is SNHLY and CDR2 is FYNNEI. CDR3 in amino acids: CASRADMINTGELFF.